The T cell receptor beta chain described here comes from a study of T cell changes during pregnancy in multiple sclerosis. The CDR3 spans 15 residues. The ends were cut back, 0 bases at V and 5 bases at J, with 14 bases in the middle. Germline values: CDR1 SGDLS, CDR2 YYNGEE. The method was immunoSEQ multiplex PCR; TCRdb's version includes in-frame clones alone and lacks a portion of them. The table lists 70,000 to 95,000 clones, about 92% of them singletons. The TCR comes from a female donor in good health, enrolled as a control in a pregnancy study. The starting material was peripheral blood, obtained in the second trimester of pregnancy. The chain has TRBV9 and TRBJ1-1; tentative D call: TRBD1 (5 bases). CDR3 residues: CASSVDWGGYTEAFF. In DNA, the CDR3 is TGTGCCAGCAGCGTAGATTGGGGGGGGTATACTGAAGCTTTCTTT.